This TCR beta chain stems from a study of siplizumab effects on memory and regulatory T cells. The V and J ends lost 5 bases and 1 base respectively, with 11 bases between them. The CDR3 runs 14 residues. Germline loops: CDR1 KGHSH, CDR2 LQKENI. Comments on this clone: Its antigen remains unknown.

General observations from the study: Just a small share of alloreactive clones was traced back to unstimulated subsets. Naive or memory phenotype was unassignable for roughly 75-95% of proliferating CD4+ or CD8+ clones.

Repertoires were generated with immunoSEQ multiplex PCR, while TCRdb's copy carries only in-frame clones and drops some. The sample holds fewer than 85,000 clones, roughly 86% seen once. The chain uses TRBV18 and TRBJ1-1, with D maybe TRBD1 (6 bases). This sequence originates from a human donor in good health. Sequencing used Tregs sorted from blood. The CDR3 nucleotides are TGTGCCAGCTCATCATACAGGGAGAACACTGAAGCTTTCTTT. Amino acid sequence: CASSSYRENTEAFF.